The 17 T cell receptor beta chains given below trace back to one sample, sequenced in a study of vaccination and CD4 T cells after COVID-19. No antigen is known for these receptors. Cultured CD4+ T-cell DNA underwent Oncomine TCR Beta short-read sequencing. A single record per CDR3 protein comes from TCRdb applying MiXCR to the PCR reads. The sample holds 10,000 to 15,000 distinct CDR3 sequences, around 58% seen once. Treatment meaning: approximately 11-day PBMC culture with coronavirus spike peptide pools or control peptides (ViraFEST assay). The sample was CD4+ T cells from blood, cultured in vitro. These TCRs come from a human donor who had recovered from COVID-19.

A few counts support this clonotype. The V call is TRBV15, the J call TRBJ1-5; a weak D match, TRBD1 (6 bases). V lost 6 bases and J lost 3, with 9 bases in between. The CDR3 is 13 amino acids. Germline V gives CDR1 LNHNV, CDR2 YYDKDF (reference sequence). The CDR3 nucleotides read TGTGCCACCAGTCAGGGGACCAATCAGCCCCAGCATTTT. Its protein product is CATSQGTNQPQHF.

The CDR3 nucleotides read TGCAGTGCTAGGAGACTCTACGAGCAGTACTTC. Its protein product is CSARRLYEQYF. The chain uses TRBV20-1 and TRBJ2-7; no firm D call. The CDR3 contains 11 residues. Germline assignment: CDR1 DFQATT and CDR2 SNEGSKA (reference sequence). V shed 3 bases and J shed 3 bases, with 6 bases lying between them.

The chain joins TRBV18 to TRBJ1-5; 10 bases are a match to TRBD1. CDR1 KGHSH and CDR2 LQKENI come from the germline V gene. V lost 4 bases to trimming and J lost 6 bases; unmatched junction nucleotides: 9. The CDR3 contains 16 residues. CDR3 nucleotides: TGTGCCAGCTCACGTAACCCGACAGGGGGCCGTCAGCCCCAGCATTTT. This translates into CASSRNPTGGRQPQHF.

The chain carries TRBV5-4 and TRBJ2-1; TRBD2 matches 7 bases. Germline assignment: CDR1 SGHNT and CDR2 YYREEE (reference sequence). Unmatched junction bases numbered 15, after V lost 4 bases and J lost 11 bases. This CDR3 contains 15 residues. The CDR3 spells CASSLDRGSMTQQFF. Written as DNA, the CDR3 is TGTGCCAGCAGCCTAGATCGCGGGAGTATGACCCAGCAGTTCTTC.

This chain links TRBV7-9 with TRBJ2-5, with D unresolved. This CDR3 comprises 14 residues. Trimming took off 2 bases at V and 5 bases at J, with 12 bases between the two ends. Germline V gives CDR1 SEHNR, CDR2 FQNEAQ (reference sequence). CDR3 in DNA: TGTGCCAGCAGCTTACTATCCCTGGAGGAGACCCAGTACTTC. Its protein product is CASSLLSLEETQYF.

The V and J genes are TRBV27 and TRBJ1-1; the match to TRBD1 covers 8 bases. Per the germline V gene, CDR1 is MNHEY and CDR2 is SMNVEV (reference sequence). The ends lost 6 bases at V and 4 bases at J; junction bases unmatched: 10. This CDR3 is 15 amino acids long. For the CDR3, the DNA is TGTGCCAGCAGCGCTATTACAGGGGGAGTCACTGAAGCTTTCTTT. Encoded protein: CASSAITGGVTEAFF.

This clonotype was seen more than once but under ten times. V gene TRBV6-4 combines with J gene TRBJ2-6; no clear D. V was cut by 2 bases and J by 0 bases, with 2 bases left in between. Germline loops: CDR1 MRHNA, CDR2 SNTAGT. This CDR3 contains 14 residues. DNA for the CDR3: TGTGCCAGCAGTGACAACTCTGGGGCCAACGTCCTGACTTTC. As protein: CASSDNSGANVLTF.

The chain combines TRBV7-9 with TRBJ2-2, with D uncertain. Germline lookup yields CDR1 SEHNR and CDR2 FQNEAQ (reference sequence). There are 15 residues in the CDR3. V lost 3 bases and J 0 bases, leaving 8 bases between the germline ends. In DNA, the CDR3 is TGTGCCAGCAGCTTTTTCGCCGCGAACACCGGGGAGCTGTTTTTT. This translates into CASSFFAANTGELFF.

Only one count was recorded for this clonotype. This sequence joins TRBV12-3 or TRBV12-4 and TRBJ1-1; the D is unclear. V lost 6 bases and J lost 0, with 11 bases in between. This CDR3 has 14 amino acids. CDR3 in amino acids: CASREQGMNTEAFF. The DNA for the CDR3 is TGTGCCAGCAGGGAACAAGGGATGAACACTGAAGCTTTCTTT.

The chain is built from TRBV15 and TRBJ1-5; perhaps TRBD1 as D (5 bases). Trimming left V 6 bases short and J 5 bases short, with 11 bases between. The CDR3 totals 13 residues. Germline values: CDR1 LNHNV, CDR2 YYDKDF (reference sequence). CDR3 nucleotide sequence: TGTGCCACCAGTATCCGGGGCGATCAGCCCCAGCATTTT. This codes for CATSIRGDQPQHF.

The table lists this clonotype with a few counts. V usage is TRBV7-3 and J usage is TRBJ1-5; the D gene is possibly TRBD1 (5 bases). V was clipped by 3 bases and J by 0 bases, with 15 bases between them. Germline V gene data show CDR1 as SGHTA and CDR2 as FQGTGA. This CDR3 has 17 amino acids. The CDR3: CASSFQAGGLSNQPQHF. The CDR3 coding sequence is TGTGCCAGCAGCTTTCAGGCGGGGGGACTTAGCAATCAGCCCCAGCATTTT.

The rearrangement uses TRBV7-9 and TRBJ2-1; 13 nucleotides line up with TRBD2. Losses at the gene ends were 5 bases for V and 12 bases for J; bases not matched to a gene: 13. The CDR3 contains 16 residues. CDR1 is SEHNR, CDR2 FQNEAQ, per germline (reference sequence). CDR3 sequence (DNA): TGTGCCAGCAGCGGACGGTGGACTAGCGGGAGCAAGAGGCAGTTCTTC. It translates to CASSGRWTSGSKRQFF.

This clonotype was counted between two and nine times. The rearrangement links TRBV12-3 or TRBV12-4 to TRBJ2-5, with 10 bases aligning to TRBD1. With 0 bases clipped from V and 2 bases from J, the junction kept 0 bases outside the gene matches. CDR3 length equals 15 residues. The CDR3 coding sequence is TGTGCCAGCAGTTTAGCGGGACAGGGGCAAGAGACCCAGTACTTC. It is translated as CASSLAGQGQETQYF.

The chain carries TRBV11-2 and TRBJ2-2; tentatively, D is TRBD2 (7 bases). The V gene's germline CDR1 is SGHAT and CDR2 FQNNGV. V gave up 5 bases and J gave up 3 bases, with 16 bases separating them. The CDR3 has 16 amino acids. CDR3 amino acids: CASSARGGADTGELFF. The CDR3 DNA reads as TGTGCCAGCAGCGCGAGGGGGGGCGCCGACACCGGGGAGCTGTTTTTT.

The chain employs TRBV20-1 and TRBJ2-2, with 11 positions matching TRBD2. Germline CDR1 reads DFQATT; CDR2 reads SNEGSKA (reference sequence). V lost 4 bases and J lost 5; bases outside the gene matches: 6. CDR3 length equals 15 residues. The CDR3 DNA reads TGCAGTGCTAAAACTAGCGGGAGATATACCGGGGAGCTGTTTTTT. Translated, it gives CSAKTSGRYTGELFF.

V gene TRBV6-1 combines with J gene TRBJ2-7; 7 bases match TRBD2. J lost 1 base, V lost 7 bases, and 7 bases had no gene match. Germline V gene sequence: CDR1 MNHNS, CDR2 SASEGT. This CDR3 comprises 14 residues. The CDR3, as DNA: TGTGCCAGCACCCCTTGGGGAGGGTCCTACGAGCAGTACTTC. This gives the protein CASTPWGGSYEQYF.

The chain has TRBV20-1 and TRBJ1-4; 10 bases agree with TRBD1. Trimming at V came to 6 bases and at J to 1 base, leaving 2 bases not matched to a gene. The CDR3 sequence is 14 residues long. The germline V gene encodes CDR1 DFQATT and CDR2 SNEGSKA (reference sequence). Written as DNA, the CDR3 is TGCAGTGCCCGGGACAGGGGAACTAATGAAAAACTGTTTTTT. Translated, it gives CSARDRGTNEKLFF.